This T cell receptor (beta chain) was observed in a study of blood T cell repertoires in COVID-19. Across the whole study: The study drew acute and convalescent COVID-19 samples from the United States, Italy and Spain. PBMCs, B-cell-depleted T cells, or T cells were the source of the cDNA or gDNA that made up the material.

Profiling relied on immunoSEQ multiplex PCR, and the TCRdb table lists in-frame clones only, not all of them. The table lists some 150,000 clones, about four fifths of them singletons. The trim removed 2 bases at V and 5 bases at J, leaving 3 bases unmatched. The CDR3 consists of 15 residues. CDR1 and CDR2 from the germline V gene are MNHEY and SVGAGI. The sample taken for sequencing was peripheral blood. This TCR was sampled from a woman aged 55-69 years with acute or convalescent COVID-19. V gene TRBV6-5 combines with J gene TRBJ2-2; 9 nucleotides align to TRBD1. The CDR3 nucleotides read TGTGCCAGCAGTTACCGGGACAGGGTTACCGGGGAGCTGTTTTTT. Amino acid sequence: CASSYRDRVTGELFF.